These T cell receptor beta chains were read from a single sample in a study of blood T cell repertoires in COVID-19. Produced via immunoSEQ multiplex PCR; TCRdb's table is partial and in-frame only. This sample has 90,000 to 120,000 clones, with about 91% found just once. Sequenced material: peripheral blood. The receptors originated from a man in his forties or fifties with active or convalescent COVID-19. CDR3s include the opening cysteine and the closing phenylalanine or tryptophan. The order of the fields is clone size, J gene, V gene, D gene, CDR3 DNA, CDR3 protein. A D gene is named only where the DNA matches it firmly. For some rows the clone size is stated as once, few or many, or as a class when expanded; others skip it.

clone size: -
J gene: TRBJ1-2
V gene: TRBV18
D gene: -
CDR3 DNA: TGTGCCAGCTCGTTGACATCACCCAAGAATGGCTACACCTTC
CDR3 protein: CASSLTSPKNGYTF

clone size: -
J gene: TRBJ1-1
V gene: TRBV29-1
D gene: TRBD1
CDR3 DNA: TGCAGCGTTAGTGAGGACAGGGCCACTGAAGCTTTCTTT
CDR3 protein: CSVSEDRATEAFF

clone size: -
J gene: TRBJ1-5
V gene: TRBV6-6
D gene: -
CDR3 DNA: TGTGCCAGCAGTTACTCGATGGGGACACCCCAGCATTTT
CDR3 protein: CASSYSMGTPQHF

clone size: -
J gene: TRBJ2-1
V gene: TRBV7-7
D gene: TRBD2
CDR3 DNA: TGTGCCAGCAGCCAGCGGGAGGGCCCTGGTGAGCAGTTCTTC
CDR3 protein: CASSQREGPGEQFF

clone size: -
J gene: TRBJ1-1
V gene: TRBV5-1
D gene: -
CDR3 DNA: TGCGCCAGCAGCTTGCCAACAGGTGGTACTGAAGCTTTCTTT
CDR3 protein: CASSLPTGGTEAFF

clone size: -
J gene: TRBJ1-2
V gene: TRBV6-4
D gene: TRBD1
CDR3 DNA: TGTGCCAGCAGGGGGACAGCCAACTATGGCTACACCTTC
CDR3 protein: CASRGTANYGYTF

clone size: -
J gene: TRBJ1-2
V gene: TRBV11-2
D gene: -
CDR3 DNA: TGTGCCAGCAGCATAAACTATGGCTACACCTTC
CDR3 protein: CASSINYGYTF

clone size: -
J gene: TRBJ1-1
V gene: TRBV27
D gene: -
CDR3 DNA: TGTGCCAGCAGTCTTTTCCGGAACACTGAAGCTTTCTTT
CDR3 protein: CASSLFRNTEAFF

clone size: -
J gene: TRBJ1-2
V gene: TRBV28
D gene: TRBD1
CDR3 DNA: TGTGCCAGCAGTGAGAGACAGGGAAGGTACACCTTC
CDR3 protein: CASSERQGRYTF

clone size: -
J gene: TRBJ1-2
V gene: TRBV2
D gene: -
CDR3 DNA: TGTGCCAGCAGTGAATACAGTAACTATGGCTACACCTTC
CDR3 protein: CASSEYSNYGYTF

clone size: -
J gene: TRBJ2-1
V gene: TRBV19
D gene: -
CDR3 DNA: TGTGCCAGTAGTATGGTTAGCGGCACTAAAAGGCAGTTCTTC
CDR3 protein: CASSMVSGTKRQFF

clone size: -
J gene: TRBJ2-3
V gene: TRBV7-2
D gene: -
CDR3 DNA: TGTGCCAGCGCGGGACTCCGAGGCGCAGATACGCAGTATTTT
CDR3 protein: CASAGLRGADTQYF

clone size: -
J gene: TRBJ2-7
V gene: TRBV7-8
D gene: TRBD2
CDR3 DNA: TGTGCCAGCAGCTTAGGGTCGGGGACTAGCGGGACAATCTACGAGCAGTACTTC
CDR3 protein: CASSLGSGTSGTIYEQYF

clone size: -
J gene: TRBJ2-5
V gene: TRBV3-1/TRBV3-2
D gene: TRBD1
CDR3 DNA: TGTGCCAGCAGGAACCGGACAGGGAAGACCCAGTACTTC
CDR3 protein: CASRNRTGKTQYF

clone size: -
J gene: TRBJ1-2
V gene: TRBV7-9
D gene: TRBD1
CDR3 DNA: TGTGCCAGCACCATGTCCGGGACAGATAACTATGGCTACACCTTC
CDR3 protein: CASTMSGTDNYGYTF

clone size: -
J gene: TRBJ1-2
V gene: TRBV30
D gene: TRBD1
CDR3 DNA: TGTGCCCGAGGGGGCACCGGGGGCTACACCTTC
CDR3 protein: CARGGTGGYTF

clone size: -
J gene: TRBJ1-1
V gene: TRBV29-1
D gene: -
CDR3 DNA: TGCAGCGTTTCTAACATTCTGACGGGGGCTGAAGCTTTCTTT
CDR3 protein: CSVSNILTGAEAFF

clone size: once
J gene: TRBJ2-7
V gene: TRBV5-4
D gene: -
CDR3 DNA: TGTGCCAGCAGCCCCGGGACTGTCTACGAGCAGTACTTC
CDR3 protein: CASSPGTVYEQYF

clone size: -
J gene: TRBJ2-4
V gene: TRBV11-3
D gene: TRBD2
CDR3 DNA: TGTGCCAGCAGCCTCGGGACTAGCAACATTCAGTACTTC
CDR3 protein: CASSLGTSNIQYF

clone size: -
J gene: TRBJ1-2
V gene: TRBV19
D gene: TRBD1
CDR3 DNA: TGTGCCAGTAGTCCCGGGACAGGGGGCCTCTATGGCTACACCTTC
CDR3 protein: CASSPGTGGLYGYTF

clone size: -
J gene: TRBJ1-2
V gene: TRBV19
D gene: -
CDR3 DNA: TGTGCCAGTAGTTCCCGGGAAGGCGGCTACACCTTC
CDR3 protein: CASSSREGGYTF

clone size: -
J gene: TRBJ1-6
V gene: TRBV4-3
D gene: -
CDR3 DNA: TGCGCCAGCAGCCAGGGGGGTCACTATAATTCACCCCTCCACTTT
CDR3 protein: CASSQGGHYNSPLHF

clone size: -
J gene: TRBJ2-3
V gene: TRBV4-2
D gene: -
CDR3 DNA: TGTGCCAGCAGCGGCCCCGGGAGCTCGACAGATACGCAGTATTTT
CDR3 protein: CASSGPGSSTDTQYF

clone size: -
J gene: TRBJ1-2
V gene: TRBV3-1/TRBV3-2
D gene: TRBD1
CDR3 DNA: TGTGCCAGCAGCCGGACAGGGGGAGGGATTGACTATGGCTACACCTTC
CDR3 protein: CASSRTGGGIDYGYTF

clone size: -
J gene: TRBJ2-1
V gene: TRBV5-4
D gene: -
CDR3 DNA: TGTGCCAGCAGCTCAGGACAGTACAATGAGCAGTTCTTC
CDR3 protein: CASSSGQYNEQFF

clone size: -
J gene: TRBJ1-6
V gene: TRBV2
D gene: -
CDR3 DNA: TGTGCCAGCAGTAAAGGAGACAGGCGTTATAATTCACCCCTCCACTTT
CDR3 protein: CASSKGDRRYNSPLHF

clone size: few
J gene: TRBJ2-7
V gene: TRBV23-1
D gene: TRBD2
CDR3 DNA: TGCGCCAGCATCTGGCCCGGGACTAGCGGGAGGAAGGCGTACTTC
CDR3 protein: CASIWPGTSGRKAYF

clone size: -
J gene: TRBJ2-3
V gene: TRBV18
D gene: TRBD1
CDR3 DNA: TGTGCCAGCTCACCCGGACAGGGAGGTGCAGGAGCAGATACGCAGTATTTT
CDR3 protein: CASSPGQGGAGADTQYF

clone size: -
J gene: TRBJ1-2
V gene: TRBV4-1
D gene: TRBD1
CDR3 DNA: TGCGCCAGCAGAAATCCTGGACAGGGGGCGTCGAGGCCGAACTATGGCTACACCTTC
CDR3 protein: CASRNPGQGASRPNYGYTF

clone size: -
J gene: TRBJ2-1
V gene: TRBV9
D gene: -
CDR3 DNA: TGTGCCAGCAGCGTAGTGGGGGGCTCCTACAATGAGCAGTTCTTC
CDR3 protein: CASSVVGGSYNEQFF

clone size: -
J gene: TRBJ2-3
V gene: TRBV6-5
D gene: TRBD2
CDR3 DNA: TGTGCCAGCAGCTCGACTAGCGGCCACACAGATACGCAGTATTTT
CDR3 protein: CASSSTSGHTDTQYF